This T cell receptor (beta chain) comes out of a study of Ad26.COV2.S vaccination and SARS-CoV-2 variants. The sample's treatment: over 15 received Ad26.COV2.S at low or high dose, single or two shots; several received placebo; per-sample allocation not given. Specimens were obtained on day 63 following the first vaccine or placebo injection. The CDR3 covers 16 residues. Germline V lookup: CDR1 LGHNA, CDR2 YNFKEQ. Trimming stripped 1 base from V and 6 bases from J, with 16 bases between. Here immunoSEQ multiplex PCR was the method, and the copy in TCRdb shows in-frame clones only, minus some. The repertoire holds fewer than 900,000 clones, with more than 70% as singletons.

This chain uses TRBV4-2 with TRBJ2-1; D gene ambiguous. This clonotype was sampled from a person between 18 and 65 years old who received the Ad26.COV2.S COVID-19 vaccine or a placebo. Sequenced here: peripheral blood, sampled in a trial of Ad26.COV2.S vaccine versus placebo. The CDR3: CASSQGIAGVGNEQFF. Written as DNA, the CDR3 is TGTGCCAGCAGCCAAGGGATAGCTGGCGTGGGCAATGAGCAGTTCTTC.